Shown below are 29 T cell receptor beta chains from a single sample sequenced in a study of response to subunit inactivated influenza vaccine (dated 2018 in TCRdb). The meaning of the sample's time point label: 45 days after influenza vaccine administration. Library creation used RT-PCR. The sequencing machine was an Illumina HiSeq 2500. Starting from the raw public reads, TCRdb applied fastp trimming at Q25, assembled clones with MiXCR and retained in-frame beta chains. Each record represents a unique CDR3 protein, reported with the most common genes and DNA among its rows. The sample yields 450,000 to 500,000 distinct CDR3 sequences; around 9.9% were counted once. The ten largest clones take up approximately 12% of the sample. Sample: PBMCs from blood, taken around seven weeks after vaccination. The receptors were gathered from a man aged 50 or older who received an inactivated influenza vaccine. Donor details come from another sample of the same person, matched by shared clones.

There are many counts of this clonotype. Because the CDR3's place on the DNA is in doubt, the DNA is left out and the CDR3 is given as listed by TCRdb. The chain is built from TRBV12-3 or TRBV12-4 and TRBJ1-5. Inclusive of both ends, the CDR3 amounts to 12 amino acids. This CDR3 reads CASSSSDQPQHF.

This clonotype turned up a few times. The rearrangement joins TRBV20-1 to TRBJ2-5; D is undetermined. The V end was cut by 3 bases, the J end by 4 bases, with 18 bases between. Looked up from germline, CDR1 is DFQATT and CDR2 is SNEGSKA (reference sequence). The CDR3 covers 15 residues. The CDR3 spells CSARDHFTVSETQYF. CDR3 DNA sequence: TGCAGTGCTAGGGACCACTTTACGGTGTCAGAGACCCAGTACTTC.

This clonotype was detected many times. This chain joins TRBV6-5 and TRBJ1-4; 9 bases agree with TRBD1. The CDR3 totals 18 residues. CDR1 MNHEY and CDR2 SVGAGI come from the germline V gene. V lost 7 bases, J lost 0 bases, and 12 bases stayed unmatched. The CDR3 sequence is CASITGGSSWATNEKLFF. The CDR3 nucleotides are TGTGCCAGCATTACAGGGGGCTCTTCTTGGGCAACTAATGAAAAACTGTTTTTT.

On this clonotype: A much larger clone lies a single base off, so this may be a read error. The chain has TRBV11-2 and TRBJ2-1, with D possibly TRBD2 on 6 matching bases. The CDR3 contains 13 residues. The germline V gene encodes CDR1 SGHAT and CDR2 FQNNGV. The CDR3 nucleotides read TGTACCAGCAGCTATAGTGGCGGAGGGGAGCAGTTCTTC. Its protein is CTSSYSGGGEQFF.

This clonotype was recorded at least ten times. V usage is TRBV12-3 or TRBV12-4 and J usage is TRBJ1-5; weak D call: TRBD1 (6 bases). The CDR3 spans 13 residues. The V end lost 7 bases, the J end lost 6 bases, and 13 bases lay between the germline ends. The CDR3 DNA reads TGTGCCAGCACCCGAGGGGGATTTCAGCCCCAGCATTTT. Translation: CASTRGGFQPQHF.

This clonotype has only a few counts. The J gene is TRBJ2-5, the V gene TRBV2; 13 nucleotides agree with TRBD2. Germline CDR1 is SNHLY and CDR2 is FYNNEI. CDR3 length: 15 amino acids. Unmatched junction bases numbered 8, after V lost 8 bases and J lost 5 bases. The CDR3 region has the DNA TGTGCCAGCGGCCTACTAGCGGGGGGGCGTGAGACCCAGTACTTC. As protein: CASGLLAGGRETQYF.

There are a few counts of this clonotype. V usage is TRBV7-9 and J usage is TRBJ1-2; D perhaps matches TRBD1 (6 bases). The V and J ends lost 3 bases and 7 bases respectively, with 18 bases between them. This CDR3 contains 15 residues. Germline CDR1 SEHNR, CDR2 FQNEAQ (reference sequence). DNA for the CDR3: TGTGCCAGCAGCTTCAGGGACCCGGGACAAGTTGGCTACACCTTC. Protein: CASSFRDPGQVGYTF.

This chain connects TRBV20-1 to TRBJ2-1; TRBD2 matches 14 bases. This CDR3 region has 17 residues. CDR1 DFQATT and CDR2 SNEGSKA come from the germline V gene (reference sequence). CDR3 DNA sequence: TGCTGCGCTAGAGATCTCCGGGGACTAGCGGGAGTGATTGAGCAGTTCTTC. Translating it yields CCARDLRGLAGVIEQFF.

The sample holds a few counts of this clonotype. The rearrangement links TRBV7-9 to TRBJ2-1; tentative D call: TRBD1 (6 bases). Trimming cost V 5 bases and J 2 bases, with 13 bases left between them. Germline loops: CDR1 SEHNR, CDR2 FQNEAQ (reference sequence). This CDR3 contains 15 residues. DNA for the CDR3: TGTGCCAGCAGCATTCAGGGGACAACCTACAATGAGCAGTTCTTC. It translates to CASSIQGTTYNEQFF.

This clonotype appeared a few times. The V gene is TRBV6-2 or TRBV6-3, the J gene TRBJ2-7; D is undetermined. Germline V gene lookup returns CDR1 MNHEY and CDR2 SVGEGT. This CDR3 region has 15 residues. V was clipped by 4 bases and J by 1 base, with 14 bases between them. The CDR3 nucleotides are TGTGCCAGCAGTTCGCAGGAGTTGGGGTCCTACGAGCAGTACTTC. Its protein product is CASSSQELGSYEQYF.

This clonotype was picked up many times. The chain employs TRBV5-1 and TRBJ2-1, with D uncertain. Looked up from germline, CDR1 is SGHRS and CDR2 is YFSETQ. The CDR3 runs 14 residues. Deletions cut 3 bases from V and 2 bases from J, with 9 bases between. The CDR3 nucleotides read TGCGCCAGCAGCTCTAGACAAGCCTACAATGAGCAGTTCTTC. This gives the protein CASSSRQAYNEQFF.

This clonotype was picked up a small number of times. V and J are TRBV27 and TRBJ2-7; tentatively, D is TRBD1 or TRBD2 (5 bases each). The CDR3 extends over 15 amino acids. Germline loops: CDR1 MNHEY, CDR2 SMNVEV (reference sequence). V was trimmed by 1 base and J by 2 bases, leaving 12 bases between them. CDR3 DNA: TGTGCCAGCAGTTTATACGGGACGGCACCCTACGAGCAGTACTTC. The encoded protein is CASSLYGTAPYEQYF.

This clonotype was observed a handful of times. As DNA, the CDR3 is TGTGCCAGCCGCCTACAGGGGGACTATAATTCACCCCTCCACTTT. Translated: CASRLQGDYNSPLHF. The rearrangement uses TRBV27 and TRBJ1-6, with TRBD1 identical over 8 bases. The germline V gene encodes CDR1 MNHEY and CDR2 SMNVEV (reference sequence). V shed 8 bases, J shed 3 bases, and the junction held 6 bases outside the gene matches. The CDR3 length is 15 residues.

The rearrangement uses TRBV28 and TRBJ2-1; 8 bases line up with TRBD1. The CDR3 is 18 amino acids. V lost 6 bases to trimming and J lost 4 bases; unmatched junction nucleotides: 17. The V gene's germline CDR1 is MDHEN and CDR2 SYDVKM. The CDR3 DNA reads as TGTGCCAGCAGCTCTACAGGGGGTCCCGGAACACCATACAATGAGCAGTTCTTC. Its translation is CASSSTGGPGTPYNEQFF.

This clonotype has just a few counts. The chain employs TRBV5-1 and TRBJ2-1; a possible D gene is TRBD2 (6 bases). The CDR3 covers 17 residues. Deletions cut 4 bases from V and 2 bases from J, with 19 bases between. CDR1 SGHRS and CDR2 YFSETQ come from the germline V gene. Here the CDR3 reads CASSGGSGGVAYNEQFF. Written as DNA, the CDR3 is TGCGCCAGCAGCGGAGGGTCTGGCGGGGTGGCCTACAATGAGCAGTTCTTC.

This chain connects TRBV6-1 to TRBJ2-2, with D possibly matching TRBD2 (6 bases). This CDR3 has 16 amino acids. CDR1 and CDR2 from the germline V gene are MNHNS and SASEGT. V was pared by 3 bases and J by 0 bases, with 11 bases between. This chain's CDR3 is CASSDWGDANTGELFF. Here the CDR3 DNA reads TGTGCCAGCAGTGACTGGGGGGACGCGAACACCGGGGAGCTGTTTTTT.

The chain is built from TRBV6-2 or TRBV6-3 and TRBJ2-7, with a weak D call TRBD2 (6 bases). The germline V gene encodes CDR1 MNHEY and CDR2 SVGEGT. The CDR3 is 14 residues long. Trimming pared 6 bases from V and 2 bases from J, leaving 14 bases between. CDR3: CASRPFGEAYEQYF. The DNA for the CDR3 is TGTGCCAGCAGACCCTTCGGGGAGGCCTACGAGCAGTACTTC.

This clonotype appeared a few times. The rearrangement joins TRBV6-2 or TRBV6-3 to TRBJ2-1; D not certain. Germline V gene lookup returns CDR1 MNHEY and CDR2 SVGEGT. This CDR3 region has 17 residues. V shed 2 bases and J shed 0 bases, with 14 bases lying between them. CDR3 in amino acids: CASSYRLFFSSYNEQFF. DNA for the CDR3: TGTGCCAGCAGTTACAGACTCTTCTTCAGCTCCTACAATGAGCAGTTCTTC.

The V call is TRBV2, the J call TRBJ2-5, with D perhaps matching TRBD2 (5 bases). Germline V gene data show CDR1 as SNHLY and CDR2 as FYNNEI. The CDR3 has 19 residues. V was cut by 6 bases and J by 1 base, with 27 bases left in between. The chain's CDR3 is CASSRRRSLQDKTQETQYF. The DNA of the CDR3 is TGTGCCAGCAGCCGAAGGAGGAGCCTACAAGACAAGACCCAAGAGACCCAGTACTTC.

This clonotype was found many times. V is TRBV6-5 and J is TRBJ1-5; D call uncertain. CDR1 is MNHEY and CDR2 is SVGAGI in the germline V gene. Trimming pared 0 bases from V and 2 bases from J, leaving 8 bases between. The CDR3 covers 15 residues. This chain's CDR3 is CASSYSGKGNQPQHF. DNA for the CDR3: TGTGCCAGCAGTTACTCGGGGAAGGGCAATCAGCCCCAGCATTTT.

V is TRBV20-1 and J is TRBJ2-1, with D perhaps TRBD2 (5 bases). The CDR3 runs 14 residues. Between the trimmed V and J ends, which lost 2 bases and 7 bases, there was a span of 15 bases. Germline values: CDR1 DFQATT, CDR2 SNEGSKA (reference sequence). The CDR3 sequence: CSARPSTSLNEQFF. The DNA of the CDR3 is TGCAGTGCTAGACCTAGCACTAGTTTGAATGAGCAGTTCTTC.

In this sample, this clonotype turned up a few times. The gene calls are TRBV18 and TRBJ2-2; 7 nucleotides agree with TRBD1. The CDR3 totals 16 residues. V shed 1 base and J 6 bases; nucleotides not matched to a gene: 8. Germline V CDR1 and CDR2: KGHSH, LQKENI. The CDR3, as DNA: TGTGCCAGCTCACCACAGGAGACAGGGTTTTCCGGGGAGCTGTTTTTT. This codes for CASSPQETGFSGELFF.

This clonotype came up many times. The V and J genes are TRBV5-4 and TRBJ2-5; D ambiguous. The CDR3 is 15 amino acids. V lost 4 bases, J lost 1 base, and 14 bases lay in between. Per germline, CDR1 SGHNT and CDR2 YYREEE (reference sequence). CDR3 bases: TGTGCCAGCAGCACAAGGACGGCAGCCCAAGAGACCCAGTACTTC. Protein sequence: CASSTRTAAQETQYF.

This clonotype was seen more than once but under ten times. The chain uses TRBV18 and TRBJ2-7, with 10 bases aligning to TRBD1. CDR1 is KGHSH and CDR2 is LQKENI in the germline V gene. The CDR3 has 14 residues. V lost 2 bases, J lost 4 bases, and 2 bases stayed unmatched. The CDR3 DNA reads as TGTGCCAGCTCACCAGGGACAGGGGAGTACGAGCAGTACTTC. It translates to CASSPGTGEYEQYF.

The chain links TRBV20-1 to TRBJ2-3; D remains ambiguous. The CDR3 has 11 amino acids. The V and J ends lost 6 bases and 3 bases respectively, with 7 bases between them. Germline V gives CDR1 DFQATT, CDR2 SNEGSKA (reference sequence). Here the CDR3 DNA reads TGCAGTGCCCCTCGAACAGATACGCAGTATTTT. Translated: CSAPRTDTQYF.

This clonotype was counted only a few times. V is TRBV6-2 or TRBV6-3 and J is TRBJ2-1, with 10 nucleotides matching TRBD2. The CDR3 covers 16 residues. With 5 bases clipped from V and 1 base from J, the junction kept 5 bases outside the gene matches. CDR1 and CDR2 from the germline V gene are MNHEY and SVGEGT. The CDR3 region has the DNA TGTGCCAGCAGTACTATAGCGGGAGGATCCTACAATGAGCAGTTCTTC. Amino acid sequence: CASSTIAGGSYNEQFF.

In its sample, this clonotype was seen many times. CDR3 nucleotides: TGCGCCAGCATGAGCGGAGAGACCCAGTACTTC. Its protein product is CASMSGETQYF. V is TRBV5-1 and J is TRBJ2-5; weak D call: TRBD2 (5 bases). This CDR3 has 11 residues. In germline, CDR1 is SGHRS, CDR2 YFSETQ. V shed 6 bases and J shed 4 bases, with 7 bases lying between them.

The chain couples TRBV6-5 to TRBJ1-2, with D unclear. The CDR3 extends over 13 amino acids. Germline V CDR1 and CDR2: MNHEY, SVGAGI. Trimming stripped 2 bases from V and 4 bases from J, with 8 bases between. The CDR3 here is CASSYDGSYGYTF. The CDR3 region has the DNA TGTGCCAGCAGTTACGACGGATCCTATGGCTACACCTTC.

This clonotype was detected a few times. The chain is built from TRBV24-1 and TRBJ2-3; a possible D gene is TRBD1 (6 bases). This CDR3 region has 14 residues. Germline CDR1 reads KGHDR; CDR2 reads SFDVKD. The ends were cut back, 5 bases at V and 3 bases at J, with 11 bases in the middle. CDR3 coding DNA: TGTGCCACCAGTGTGGCAGGGGTAACAGATACGCAGTATTTT. Residues: CATSVAGVTDTQYF.